These 18 T cell receptor beta chains were all obtained from the same sample, sequenced in a study of memory CD4+ T cells and cytomegalovirus serostatus. This table comes from immunoSEQ multiplex PCR, and its TCRdb copy is limited to in-frame clones, with some not included. The profile shows about 53,000 clones, approximately 78% of them singletons. The sort gate was single viable CD3+CD4+CD8-CD45RO+ cells for memory CD4+ T cells. Sequenced sample: memory CD4+ T cells from blood. These receptors were taken from an adult in good health and CMV-seronegative.

This clone was detected a few times. This chain uses TRBV5-6 with TRBJ1-4; unclear D gene. The CDR3 totals 13 residues. CDR1 SGHDT and CDR2 YYEEEE come from the germline V gene. V lost 0 bases to trimming and J lost 12 bases, with 12 bases between them. CDR3 sequence (DNA): TGTGCCAGCAGCTTGGGTTCCTTAGGCCAACTGTTTTTT. This gives the protein CASSLGSLGQLFF.

Only one count was recorded for this clone. CDR3 residues: CASRATQGAGGNTIYF. The CDR3 nucleotides are TGTGCCAGCAGGGCAACCCAGGGGGCAGGTGGAAACACCATATATTTT. V gene TRBV6-6 combines with J gene TRBJ1-3; 8 bases agree with TRBD1. V lost 6 bases to trimming and J lost 3 bases; unmatched junction nucleotides: 10. Germline V lookup: CDR1 MNHNY, CDR2 SVGAGI (reference sequence). There are 16 residues in the CDR3.

The chain joins TRBV28 to TRBJ1-1; TRBD1 agrees at 10 bases. V was clipped by 5 bases and J by 3 bases; unmatched bases: 6. This CDR3 comprises 15 residues. Germline V gene data show CDR1 as MDHEN and CDR2 as SYDVKM. Written as DNA, the CDR3 is TGTGCCAGCAGTGGCGCCGGGACAGGGGACACTGAAGCTTTCTTT. This encodes CASSGAGTGDTEAFF.

The chain combines TRBV29-1 with TRBJ2-7; 13 bases are shared with TRBD2. CDR3 length: 17 residues. Germline-derived CDR1 and CDR2 are SQVTM and ANQGSEA. V lost 6 bases to trimming and J lost 3 bases; unmatched junction nucleotides: 14. The CDR3 DNA is TGCAGCGTCACGAAGGGGGGACTAGCGGGGCTAAACTACGAGCAGTACTTC. Amino acids: CSVTKGGLAGLNYEQYF.

The V gene is TRBV2, the J gene TRBJ1-1; weak D call: TRBD1 (5 bases). The CDR3 runs 13 residues. Germline V gene lookup returns CDR1 SNHLY and CDR2 FYNNEI. The V end was cut by 6 bases, the J end by 2 bases, with 10 bases between. In DNA, the CDR3 is TGTGCCAGCAGCACAGGCCGTAACACTGAAGCTTTCTTT. Residues: CASSTGRNTEAFF.

V is TRBV7-6 and J is TRBJ2-2; D is unresolved. The CDR3 runs to 15 residues. V shed 5 bases and J shed 6 bases, with 16 bases lying between them. Germline-derived CDR1 and CDR2 are SGHVS and FNYEAQ. The CDR3 region has the DNA TGTGCCAGCAGCCCCCTCTCCTCGACGGCCGGGGAGCTGTTTTTT. This codes for CASSPLSSTAGELFF.

The gene calls are TRBV2 and TRBJ2-5, with 8 bases lining up with TRBD1. Germline V gene sequence: CDR1 SNHLY, CDR2 FYNNEI. The CDR3 covers 16 residues. Losses at the gene ends were 2 bases for V and 1 base for J; bases not matched to a gene: 6. In DNA form, the CDR3 reads TGTGCCAGCAGTGAACGACAGGGGAGAGTCCAAGAGACCCAGTACTTC. Protein product: CASSERQGRVQETQYF.

The chain is built from TRBV14 and TRBJ1-3, with 7 bases matching TRBD1. This CDR3 region has 14 residues. Germline V gives CDR1 SGHDN, CDR2 FVKESK. Unmatched junction bases numbered 6, after V lost 8 bases and J lost 2 bases. CDR3 sequence: CASRQGVPGNTIYF. The CDR3 DNA is TGTGCCAGCCGACAGGGTGTGCCTGGAAACACCATATATTTT.

This chain connects TRBV30 to TRBJ2-2, with a weak D call TRBD1 (5 bases). V was clipped by 1 base and J by 5 bases, with 11 bases between them. The CDR3 spans 14 residues. In germline, CDR1 is GTSNPN, CDR2 SVGIG (reference sequence). CDR3 sequence reads: CAWSGGRTTGELFF. The CDR3 coding sequence is TGTGCCTGGAGTGGGGGCCGTACGACCGGGGAGCTGTTTTTT.

J is TRBJ2-1 and V is TRBV11-2, with TRBD1 matching 7 bases. The V segment lost 3 bases and the J segment 15 bases; nucleotides outside the gene matches: 5. CDR1 is SGHAT and CDR2 is FQNNGV in the germline V gene. CDR3 length: 11 residues. The CDR3 DNA is TGTGCCAGCAGCTTGAGACAGGGACGGTTCTTC. Translation: CASSLRQGRFF. The full variable domain, completed using reference TRBV11-2 and TRBJ2-1, is EAGVAQSPRYKIIEKRQSVAFWCNPISGHATLYWYQQILGQGPKLLIQFQNNGVVDDSQLPKDRFSAERLKGVDSTLKIQPAKLEDSAVYLCASSLRQGRFFGPGTRLTVL.

Concerning this clone itself: In the same sample, other DNA sequences code for this CDR3. The V call is TRBV28, the J call TRBJ1-5; D not resolved. Germline V gene sequence: CDR1 MDHEN, CDR2 SYDVKM. V lost 5 bases and J lost 0, with 5 bases in between. There are 13 residues in the CDR3. CDR3 DNA: TGTGCCAGCAGTCCAGATAGCAATCAGCCCCAGCATTTT. Its protein is CASSPDSNQPQHF. Using reference TRBV28 and TRBJ1-5 for the parts outside the CDR3, the full variable domain is DVKVTQSSRYLVKRTGEKVFLECVQDMDHENMFWYRQDPGLGLRLIYFSYDVKMKEKGDIPEGYSVSREKKERFSLILESASTNQTSMYLCASSPDSNQPQHFGDGTRLSIL.

The chain uses TRBV5-4 and TRBJ2-1; a weak D match, TRBD2 (7 bases). The CDR3 is 14 amino acids. Trimming removed 5 bases at V and 14 bases at J, with 23 bases between. Germline assignment: CDR1 SGHNT and CDR2 YYREEE (reference sequence). The CDR3 DNA reads as TGTGCCAGCAGAAGGGGGAGGGCCTATGAAGAGGAGTTCTTC. Amino acids: CASRRGRAYEEEFF.

The gene calls are TRBV7-9 and TRBJ1-5, with D possibly matching TRBD1 (5 bases). This CDR3 is built from 14 residues. Germline loops: CDR1 SEHNR, CDR2 FQNEAQ (reference sequence). V was pared by 5 bases and J by 7 bases, with 15 bases between. CDR3 bases: TGTGCCAGCAGCCTCGGGGGGAGTAGACAGCCCCAGCATTTT. Encoded protein: CASSLGGSRQPQHF. The whole variable domain, remainder taken from reference TRBV7-9 and TRBJ1-5, is DTGVSQNPRHKITKRGQNVTFRCDPISEHNRLYWYRQTLGQGPEFLTYFQNEAQLEKSRLLSDRFSAERPKGSFSTLEIQRTEQGDSAMYLCASSLGGSRQPQHFGDGTRLSIL.

The rearrangement uses TRBV6-1 and TRBJ1-2, with TRBD1 matching 8 bases. The CDR3 covers 14 residues. V lost 10 bases and J lost 4; bases outside the gene matches: 11. CDR1 and CDR2 from the germline V gene are MNHNS and SASEGT. The CDR3 here is CAIKRQGRGYGYTF. In DNA, the CDR3 is TGTGCCATCAAGAGACAGGGGCGGGGCTATGGCTACACCTTC.

This clone came up once. The chain joins TRBV2 to TRBJ2-7, with a possible D match to TRBD2 (6 bases). V lost 6 bases, J lost 1 base, and 13 bases lay in between. Germline lookup yields CDR1 SNHLY and CDR2 FYNNEI. The CDR3 loop spans 14 amino acids. CDR3 sequence: CASRDRDFSYEQYF. In nucleotides, the CDR3 is TGTGCCAGCAGGGACCGGGACTTTTCCTACGAGCAGTACTTC.

This clone was found once. The chain is built from TRBV4-2 and TRBJ2-1; D might be TRBD2 (6 bases). Germline lookup yields CDR1 LGHNA and CDR2 YNFKEQ. This CDR3 is 14 amino acids long. The V and J ends lost 3 bases and 8 bases respectively, with 14 bases between them. The CDR3, as DNA: TGTGCCAGCAGCCATCGGAGGGGTGGCGATGAGCAGTTCTTC. It is translated as CASSHRRGGDEQFF.

The gene calls are TRBV14 and TRBJ2-4; D is unclear. CDR3 length: 14 residues. The ends were cut back, 0 bases at V and 0 bases at J, with 3 bases in the middle. The germline gives CDR1 SGHDN, CDR2 FVKESK. For the CDR3, the DNA is TGTGCCAGCAGCCAAGAGGCAGCCAAAAACATTCAGTACTTC. Protein sequence: CASSQEAAKNIQYF.

The chain links TRBV5-8 to TRBJ1-5; no definite D call. Trimming cost V 3 bases and J 0 bases, with 7 bases left between them. The CDR3 spans 14 residues. Germline V CDR1 and CDR2: SGHTS, YDEGEE. The CDR3 loop reads CASSSPYSNQPQHF. In DNA form, the CDR3 reads TGTGCCAGCAGCTCCCCCTATAGCAATCAGCCCCAGCATTTT.